This T cell receptor beta chain was captured in a study of identical twins. Notes on the study in general: Out-of-frame alpha sequences shared between twins exhibited an excess of low generation probability. Twins showed weaker excess sharing in their beta out-of-frame sequences.

Via MiXCR, TCRdb re-called the 5' RACE reads, giving one row per CDR3 protein. The table shows nearly 900,000 distinct CDR3 sequences, with roughly 12% occurring only once. As to this clonotype: Its cognate antigen is unknown.

This CDR3 is 16 amino acids long. V was shortened by 4 bases and J by 4 bases, with 19 bases between the two germline ends. Germline lookup yields CDR1 SEHNR and CDR2 FQNEAQ (reference sequence). The same specimen was also included in a second study, on yellow fever vaccine responses in identical twins.

The rearrangement joins TRBV7-9 to TRBJ1-2; D is perhaps TRBD1 (5 bases). The sequenced sample was PBMCs. This receptor was obtained from a woman aged 18-35 years in good health. The CDR3 DNA follows: TGTGCCAGCAGCTCCCGGCGGGACTTGCTGGTCTATGGCTACACCTTC. It encodes CASSSRRDLLVYGYTF.